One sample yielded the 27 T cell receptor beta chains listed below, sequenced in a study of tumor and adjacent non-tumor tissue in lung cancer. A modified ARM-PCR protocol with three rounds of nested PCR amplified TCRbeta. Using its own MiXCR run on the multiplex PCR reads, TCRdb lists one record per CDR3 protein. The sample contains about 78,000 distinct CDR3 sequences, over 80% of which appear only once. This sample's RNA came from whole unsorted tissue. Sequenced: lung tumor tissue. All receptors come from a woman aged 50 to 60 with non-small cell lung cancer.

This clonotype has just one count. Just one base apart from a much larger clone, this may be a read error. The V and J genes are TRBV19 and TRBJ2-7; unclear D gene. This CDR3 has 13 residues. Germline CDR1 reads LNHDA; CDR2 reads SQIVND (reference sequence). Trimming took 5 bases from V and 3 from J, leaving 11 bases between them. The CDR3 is CASSRVFDYEQYF. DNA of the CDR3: TGTGCCAGTAGTCGGGTATTCGACTACGAGCAGTACTTC.

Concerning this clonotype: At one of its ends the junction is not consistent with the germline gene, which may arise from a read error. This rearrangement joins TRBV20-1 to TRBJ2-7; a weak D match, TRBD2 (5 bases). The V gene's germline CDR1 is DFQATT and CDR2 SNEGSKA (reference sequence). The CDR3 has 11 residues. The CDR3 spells CSTRSPGEQYF. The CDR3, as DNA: TGCAGTACTAGAAGTCCCGGGGAGCAGTACTTC.

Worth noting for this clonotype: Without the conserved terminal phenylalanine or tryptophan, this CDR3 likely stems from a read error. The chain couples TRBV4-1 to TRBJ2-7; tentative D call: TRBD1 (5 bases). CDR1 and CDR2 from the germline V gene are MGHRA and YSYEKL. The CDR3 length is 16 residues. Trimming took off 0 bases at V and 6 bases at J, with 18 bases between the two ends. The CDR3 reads CASSQDLYRWLSEQYL. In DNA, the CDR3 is TGCGCCAGCAGCCAAGATCTGTACAGGTGGCTTTCCGAGCAGTACCTC.

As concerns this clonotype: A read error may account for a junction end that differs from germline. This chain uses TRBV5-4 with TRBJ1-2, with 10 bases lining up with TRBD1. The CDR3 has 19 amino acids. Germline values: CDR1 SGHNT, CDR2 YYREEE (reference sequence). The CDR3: CAISLLLGTGARVGPDYTF. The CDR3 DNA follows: TGTGCCATCAGCTTGTTATTGGGGACAGGGGCCAGGGTAGGTCCCGACTACACCTTC. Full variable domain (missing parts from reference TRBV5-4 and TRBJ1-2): ETGVTQSPTHLIKTRGQQVTLRCSSQSGHNTVSWYQQALGQGPQFIFQYYREEENGRGNFPPRFSGLQFPNYSSELNVNALELDDSALYLCAISLLLGTGARVGPDYTFGSGTRLTVV.

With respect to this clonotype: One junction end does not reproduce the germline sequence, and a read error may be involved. The CDR3 DNA sequence: TGTGTCAGCAGTTACTCTGGGCCACAGACGCTGTACTTCCACTTT. It is translated as CVSSYSGPQTLYFHF. The chain combines TRBV6-5 with TRBJ1-6; D is uncertain. This CDR3 region has 15 residues. The germline gives CDR1 MNHEY, CDR2 SVGAGI.

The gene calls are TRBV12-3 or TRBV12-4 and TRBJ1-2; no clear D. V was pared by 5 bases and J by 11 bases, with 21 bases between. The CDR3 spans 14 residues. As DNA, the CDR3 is TGTGCCAGCAGTCCGACAAATAAGAACTATGATTACACCTTC. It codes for CASSPTNKNYDYTF.

The CDR3 loop is CCPREVVNYGYTF. The CDR3 coding sequence is TGCTGTCCTAGAGAGGTAGTCAACTATGGCTACACCTTC. This sequence joins TRBV20-1 and TRBJ1-2, with unresolved D. This CDR3 region has 13 residues. CDR1 is DFQATT, CDR2 SNEGSKA, per germline (reference sequence).

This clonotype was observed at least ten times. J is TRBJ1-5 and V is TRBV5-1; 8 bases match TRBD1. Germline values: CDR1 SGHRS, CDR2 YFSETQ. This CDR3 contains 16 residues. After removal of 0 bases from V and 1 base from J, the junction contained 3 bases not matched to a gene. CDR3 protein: CASSLEGQGSNQPQHF. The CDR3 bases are TGCGCCAGCAGCTTGGAAGGACAGGGAAGCAATCAGCCCCAGCATTTT.

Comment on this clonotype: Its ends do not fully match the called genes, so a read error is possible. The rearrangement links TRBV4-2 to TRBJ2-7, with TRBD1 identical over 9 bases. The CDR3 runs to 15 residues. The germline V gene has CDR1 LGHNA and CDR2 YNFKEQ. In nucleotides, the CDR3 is TGTGCCATCAGCCATGAACAGGGGGCTGGTTACGAGCAGTATTTC. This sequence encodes CAISHEQGAGYEQYF.

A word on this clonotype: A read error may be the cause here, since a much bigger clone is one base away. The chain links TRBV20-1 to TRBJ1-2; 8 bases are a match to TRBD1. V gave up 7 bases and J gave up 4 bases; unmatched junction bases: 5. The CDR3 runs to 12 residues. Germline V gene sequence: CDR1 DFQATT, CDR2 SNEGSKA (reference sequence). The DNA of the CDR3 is TGCAGTGTTCAGACAGGGGTCTATGGCTACACCTTC. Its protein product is CSVQTGVYGYTF.

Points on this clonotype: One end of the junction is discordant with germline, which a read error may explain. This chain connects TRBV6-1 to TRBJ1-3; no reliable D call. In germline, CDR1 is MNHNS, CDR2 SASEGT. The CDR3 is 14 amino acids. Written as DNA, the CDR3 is TGTACCAGCAGTGTTTTAGGGATCGGAAACACCATATATTTT. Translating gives CTSSVLGIGNTIYF.

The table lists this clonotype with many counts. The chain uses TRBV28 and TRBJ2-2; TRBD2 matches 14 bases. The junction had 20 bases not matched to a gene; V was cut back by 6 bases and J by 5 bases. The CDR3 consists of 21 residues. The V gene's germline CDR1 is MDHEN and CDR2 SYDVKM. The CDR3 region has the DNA TGTGCCAGCAGAAACACTCACTCCGGGACTAGCGGGAGTGATTATACCGGGGAGCTGTTTTTT. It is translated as CASRNTHSGTSGSDYTGELFF.

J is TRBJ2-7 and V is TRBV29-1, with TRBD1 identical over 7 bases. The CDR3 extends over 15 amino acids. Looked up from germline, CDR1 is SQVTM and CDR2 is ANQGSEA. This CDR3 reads CSVLIRDSGSYEQYF. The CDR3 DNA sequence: TGCAGTGTGCTAATCCGGGACAGTGGGTCCTACGAGCAGTACTTC.

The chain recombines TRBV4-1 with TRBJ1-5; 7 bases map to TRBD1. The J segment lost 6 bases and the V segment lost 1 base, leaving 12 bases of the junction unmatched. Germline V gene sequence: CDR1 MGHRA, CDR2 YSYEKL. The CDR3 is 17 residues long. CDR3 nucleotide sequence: TGCGCCAGCAGCCAAGTGGGGACAGACCCCGCCGGTCAGCCCCAGCATTTT. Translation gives CASSQVGTDPAGQPQHF.

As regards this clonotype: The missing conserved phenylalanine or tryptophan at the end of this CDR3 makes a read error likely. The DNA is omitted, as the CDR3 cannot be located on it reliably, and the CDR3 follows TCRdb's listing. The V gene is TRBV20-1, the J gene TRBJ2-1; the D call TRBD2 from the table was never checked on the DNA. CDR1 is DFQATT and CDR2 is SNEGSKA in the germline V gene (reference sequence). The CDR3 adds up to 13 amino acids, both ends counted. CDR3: CSATSGSHNERFL.

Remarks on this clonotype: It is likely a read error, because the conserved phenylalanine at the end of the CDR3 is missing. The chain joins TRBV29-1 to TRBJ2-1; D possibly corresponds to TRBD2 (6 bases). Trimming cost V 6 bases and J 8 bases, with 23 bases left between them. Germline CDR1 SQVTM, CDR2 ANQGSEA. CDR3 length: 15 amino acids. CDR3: CSVELPAGPRDEQFL. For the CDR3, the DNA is TGCAGCGTCGAACTTCCGGCGGGACCCCGGGATGAGCAGTTCCTC.

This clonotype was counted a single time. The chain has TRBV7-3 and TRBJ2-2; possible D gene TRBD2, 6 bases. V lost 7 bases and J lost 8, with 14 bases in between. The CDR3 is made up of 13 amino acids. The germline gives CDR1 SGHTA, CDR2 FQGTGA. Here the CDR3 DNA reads TGTGCCAGCAACTCCCCAGGGACTGGGGAGCTGTTTTTT. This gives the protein CASNSPGTGELFF.

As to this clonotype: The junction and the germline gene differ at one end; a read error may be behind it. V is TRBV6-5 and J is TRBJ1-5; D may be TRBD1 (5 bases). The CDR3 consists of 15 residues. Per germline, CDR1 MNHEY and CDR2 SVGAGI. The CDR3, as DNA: TGTGCCAGCAGGAGGACACCTCATAGCAGTCAGCCCCAGCACTTT. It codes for CASRRTPHSSQPQHF.

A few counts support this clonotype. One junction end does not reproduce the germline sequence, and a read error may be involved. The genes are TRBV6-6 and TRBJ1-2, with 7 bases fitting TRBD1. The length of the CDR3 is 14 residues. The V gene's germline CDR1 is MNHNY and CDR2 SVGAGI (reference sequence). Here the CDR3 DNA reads TGTGCCAGCAGTTTCACAGGGGCGGAGGATGGCTACGCCTTC. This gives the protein CASSFTGAEDGYAF.

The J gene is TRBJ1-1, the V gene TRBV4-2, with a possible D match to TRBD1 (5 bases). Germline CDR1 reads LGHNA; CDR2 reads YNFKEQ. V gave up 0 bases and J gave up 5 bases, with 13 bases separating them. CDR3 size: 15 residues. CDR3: CASSQDGWRGTEAFF. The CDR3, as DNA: TGTGCCAGCAGCCAAGATGGGTGGCGGGGGACTGAAGCTTTCTTT.

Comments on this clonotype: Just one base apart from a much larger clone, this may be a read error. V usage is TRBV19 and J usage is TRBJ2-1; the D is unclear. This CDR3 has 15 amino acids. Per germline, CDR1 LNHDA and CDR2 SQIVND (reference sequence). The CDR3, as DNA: TGTGTCAGTAGTATAGCAGGACCCCGGGTGCATGAGCAGTTCTTC. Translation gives CVSSIAGPRVHEQFF. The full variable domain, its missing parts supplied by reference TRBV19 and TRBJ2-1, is DGGITQSPKYLFRKEGQNVTLSCEQNLNHDAMYWYRQDPGQGLRLIYYSQIVNDFQKGDIAEGYSVSREKKESFPLTVTSAQKNPTAFYLCVSSIAGPRVHEQFFGPGTRLTVL.

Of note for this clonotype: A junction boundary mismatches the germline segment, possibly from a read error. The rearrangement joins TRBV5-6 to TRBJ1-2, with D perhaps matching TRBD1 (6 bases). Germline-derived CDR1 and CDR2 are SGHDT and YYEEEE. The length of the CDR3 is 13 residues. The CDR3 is CASSQGTNYGYTF. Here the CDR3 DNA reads TGTGCTAGCAGTCAGGGGACGAACTATGGCTACACCTTC.

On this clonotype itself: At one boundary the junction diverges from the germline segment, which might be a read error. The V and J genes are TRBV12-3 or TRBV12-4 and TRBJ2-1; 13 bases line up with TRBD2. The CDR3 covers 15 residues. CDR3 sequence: CARKPGLAGTNEQLF. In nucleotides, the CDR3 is TGTGCCCGCAAACCGGGACTAGCGGGAACCAATGAGCAGTTATTC.

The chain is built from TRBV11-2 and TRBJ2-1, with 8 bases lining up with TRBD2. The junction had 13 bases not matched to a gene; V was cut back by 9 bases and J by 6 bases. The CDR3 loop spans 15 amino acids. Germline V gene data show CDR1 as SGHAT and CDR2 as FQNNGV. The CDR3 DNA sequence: TGTGCCAGTAGCCGGGGACTAGTTATGAGCAATGAGCAGTTCTTC. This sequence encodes CASSRGLVMSNEQFF.

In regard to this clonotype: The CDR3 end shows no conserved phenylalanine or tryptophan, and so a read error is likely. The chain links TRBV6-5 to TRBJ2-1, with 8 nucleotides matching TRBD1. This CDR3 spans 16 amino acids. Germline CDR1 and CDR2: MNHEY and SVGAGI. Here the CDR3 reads CASCYSSGQGYNEQFL. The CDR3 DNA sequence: TGTGCCAGCTGTTACTCTTCCGGACAGGGATACAATGAGCAGTTCTTA.

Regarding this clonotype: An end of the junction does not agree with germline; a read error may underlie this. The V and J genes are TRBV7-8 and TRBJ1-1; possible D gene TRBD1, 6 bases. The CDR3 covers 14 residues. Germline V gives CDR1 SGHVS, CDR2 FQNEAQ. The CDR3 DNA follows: TGTGCTAGCAGCTTAGGGACAAGGGGCACTGAAGCTTTCTTT. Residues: CASSLGTRGTEAFF.

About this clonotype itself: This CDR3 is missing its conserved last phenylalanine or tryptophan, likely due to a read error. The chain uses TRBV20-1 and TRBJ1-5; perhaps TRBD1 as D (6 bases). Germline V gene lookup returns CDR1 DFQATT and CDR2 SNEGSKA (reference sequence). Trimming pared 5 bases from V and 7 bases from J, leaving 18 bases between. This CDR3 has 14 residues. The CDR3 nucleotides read TGCAGTGCTCAAAGACCCCAGGGGAACCAGCCCCAGCATTGT. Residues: CSAQRPQGNQPQHC.